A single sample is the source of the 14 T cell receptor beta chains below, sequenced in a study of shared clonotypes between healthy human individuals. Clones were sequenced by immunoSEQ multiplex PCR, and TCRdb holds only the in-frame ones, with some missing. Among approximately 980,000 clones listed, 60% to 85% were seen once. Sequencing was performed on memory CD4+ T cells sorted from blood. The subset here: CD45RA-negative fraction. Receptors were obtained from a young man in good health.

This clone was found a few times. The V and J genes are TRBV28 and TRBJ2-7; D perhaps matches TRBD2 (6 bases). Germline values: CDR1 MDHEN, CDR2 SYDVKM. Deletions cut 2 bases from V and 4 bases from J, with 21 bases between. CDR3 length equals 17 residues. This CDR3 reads CASSLSGVPKTRYEQYF. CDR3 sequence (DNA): TGTGCCAGCAGTTTAAGTGGTGTGCCGAAGACTAGGTACGAGCAGTACTTC.

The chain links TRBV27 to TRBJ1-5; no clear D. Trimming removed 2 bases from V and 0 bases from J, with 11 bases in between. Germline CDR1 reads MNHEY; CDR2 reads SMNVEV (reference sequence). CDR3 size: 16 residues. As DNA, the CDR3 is TGTGCCAGCAGTTTACGCGCAGGCTATAGCAATCAGCCCCAGCATTTT. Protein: CASSLRAGYSNQPQHF.

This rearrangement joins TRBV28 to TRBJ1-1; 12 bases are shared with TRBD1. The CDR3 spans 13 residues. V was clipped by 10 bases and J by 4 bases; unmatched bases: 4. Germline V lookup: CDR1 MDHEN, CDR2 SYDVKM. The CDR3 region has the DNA TGTGCCACCGGGACAGGGGGCCCCACTGAAGCTTTCTTT. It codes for CATGTGGPTEAFF. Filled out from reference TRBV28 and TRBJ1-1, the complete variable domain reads DVKVTQSSRYLVKRTGEKVFLECVQDMDHENMFWYRQDPGLGLRLIYFSYDVKMKEKGDIPEGYSVSREKKERFSLILESASTNQTSMYLCATGTGGPTEAFFGQGTRLTVV.

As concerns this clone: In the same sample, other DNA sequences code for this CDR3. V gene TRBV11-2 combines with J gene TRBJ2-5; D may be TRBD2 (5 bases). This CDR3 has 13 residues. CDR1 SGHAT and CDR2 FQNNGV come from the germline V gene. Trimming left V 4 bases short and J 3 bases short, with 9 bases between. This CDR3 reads CASSSGLKETQYF. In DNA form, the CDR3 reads TGTGCCAGCAGCTCCGGACTGAAAGAGACCCAGTACTTC. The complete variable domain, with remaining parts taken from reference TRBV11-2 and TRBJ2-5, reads EAGVAQSPRYKIIEKRQSVAFWCNPISGHATLYWYQQILGQGPKLLIQFQNNGVVDDSQLPKDRFSAERLKGVDSTLKIQPAKLEDSAVYLCASSSGLKETQYFGPGTRLLVL.

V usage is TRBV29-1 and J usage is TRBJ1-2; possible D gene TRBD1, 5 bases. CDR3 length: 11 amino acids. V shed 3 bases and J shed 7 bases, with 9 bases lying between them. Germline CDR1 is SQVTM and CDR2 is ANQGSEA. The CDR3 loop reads CSVDGGTGYTF. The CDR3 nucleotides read TGCAGCGTTGACGGGGGGACTGGCTACACCTTC. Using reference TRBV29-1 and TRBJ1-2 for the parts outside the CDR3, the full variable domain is SAVISQKPSRDICQRGTSLTIQCQVDSQVTMMFWYRQQPGQSLTLIATANQGSEATYESGFVIDKFPISRPNLTFSTLTVSNMSPEDSSIYLCSVDGGTGYTFGSGTRLTVV.

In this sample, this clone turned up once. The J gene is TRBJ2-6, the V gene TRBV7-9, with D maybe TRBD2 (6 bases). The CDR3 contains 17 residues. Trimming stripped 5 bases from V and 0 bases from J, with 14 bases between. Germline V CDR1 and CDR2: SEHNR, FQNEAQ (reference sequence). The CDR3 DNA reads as TGTGCCAGCAGCCCGGCGGGACGGCTCTCTGGGGCCAACGTCCTGACTTTC. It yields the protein CASSPAGRLSGANVLTF.

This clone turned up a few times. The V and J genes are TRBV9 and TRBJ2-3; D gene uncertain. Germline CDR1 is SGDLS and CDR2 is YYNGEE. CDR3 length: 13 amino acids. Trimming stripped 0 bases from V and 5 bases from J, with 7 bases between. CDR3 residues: CASSVEGGDTQYF. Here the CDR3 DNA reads TGTGCCAGCAGCGTAGAAGGCGGAGATACGCAGTATTTT.

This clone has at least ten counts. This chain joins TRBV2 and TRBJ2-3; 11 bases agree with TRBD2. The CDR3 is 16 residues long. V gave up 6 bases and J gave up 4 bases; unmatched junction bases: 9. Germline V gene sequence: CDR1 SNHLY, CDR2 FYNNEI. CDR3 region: CASSPTSGIVADTQYF. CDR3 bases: TGTGCCAGCAGCCCGACTAGCGGGATCGTCGCAGATACGCAGTATTTT. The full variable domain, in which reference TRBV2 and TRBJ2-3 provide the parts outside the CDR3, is EPEVTQTPSHQVTQMGQEVILRCVPISNHLYFYWYRQILGQKVEFLVSFYNNEISEKSEIFDDQFSVERPDGSNFTLKIRSTKLEDSAMYFCASSPTSGIVADTQYFGPGTRLTVL.

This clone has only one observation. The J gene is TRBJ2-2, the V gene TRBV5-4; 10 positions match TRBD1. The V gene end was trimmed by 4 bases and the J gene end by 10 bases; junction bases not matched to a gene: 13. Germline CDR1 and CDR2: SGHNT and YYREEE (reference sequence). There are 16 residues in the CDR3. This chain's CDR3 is CASSDPTGGPIEELFF. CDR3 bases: TGTGCCAGCAGCGACCCGACAGGGGGCCCCATAGAGGAGCTGTTTTTT.

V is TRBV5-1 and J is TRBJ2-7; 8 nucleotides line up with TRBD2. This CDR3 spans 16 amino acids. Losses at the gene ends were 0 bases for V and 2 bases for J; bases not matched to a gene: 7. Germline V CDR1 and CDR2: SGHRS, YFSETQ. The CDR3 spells CASSLGSGGAPYEQYF. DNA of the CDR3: TGCGCCAGCAGCTTGGGGTCCGGGGGGGCCCCCTACGAGCAGTACTTC. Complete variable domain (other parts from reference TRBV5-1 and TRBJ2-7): KAGVTQTPRYLIKTRGQQVTLSCSPISGHRSVSWYQQTPGQGLQFLFEYFSETQRNKGNFPGRFSGRQFSNSRSEMNVSTLELGDSALYLCASSLGSGGAPYEQYFGPGTRLTVT.

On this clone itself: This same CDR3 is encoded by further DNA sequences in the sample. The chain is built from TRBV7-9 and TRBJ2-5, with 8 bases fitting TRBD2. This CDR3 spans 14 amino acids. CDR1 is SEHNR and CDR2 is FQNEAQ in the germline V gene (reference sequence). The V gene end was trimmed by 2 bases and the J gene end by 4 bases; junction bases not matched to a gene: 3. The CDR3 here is CASSLLAGGETQYF. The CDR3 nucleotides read TGTGCCAGCAGCTTATTGGCGGGAGGAGAGACCCAGTACTTC.

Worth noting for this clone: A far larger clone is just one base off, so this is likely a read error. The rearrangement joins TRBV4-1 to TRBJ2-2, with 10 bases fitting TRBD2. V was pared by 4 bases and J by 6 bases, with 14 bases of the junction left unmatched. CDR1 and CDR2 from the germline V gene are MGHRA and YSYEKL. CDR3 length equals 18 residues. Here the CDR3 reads CASSRPHSRLAGAGELFF. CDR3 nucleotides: TGCGCCAGCAGCCGTCCTCATTCAAGGCTAGCGGGAGCCGGGGAGCTGTTTTTT.

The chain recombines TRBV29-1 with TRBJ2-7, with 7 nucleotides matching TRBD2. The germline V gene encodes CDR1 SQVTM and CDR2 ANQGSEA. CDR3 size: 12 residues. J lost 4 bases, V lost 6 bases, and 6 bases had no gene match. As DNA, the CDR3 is TGCAGCGTCGCGGGAGACAGATACGAGCAGTACTTC. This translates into CSVAGDRYEQYF.

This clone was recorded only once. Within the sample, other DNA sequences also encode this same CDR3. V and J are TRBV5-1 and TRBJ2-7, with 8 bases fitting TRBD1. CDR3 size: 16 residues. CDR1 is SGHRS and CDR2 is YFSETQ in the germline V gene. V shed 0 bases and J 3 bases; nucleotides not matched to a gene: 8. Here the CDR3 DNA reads TGCGCCAGCAGCTTGGCCGGGCAGGGGGCGTTCTACGAGCAGTACTTC. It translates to CASSLAGQGAFYEQYF.